The 24 T cell receptor beta chains in this list originate from one sample, sequenced in a study of Ad26.COV2.S vaccination and SARS-CoV-2 variants. Measured with immunoSEQ multiplex PCR; TCRdb has only the in-frame clones, and not every one. The data hold about 680,000 clones, with 89% observed a single time. Treatment in this sample: about 20 received Ad26.COV2.S at low or high dose, single or two shots; several received placebo; per-sample allocation not given. On day 63 after the first injection, vaccine and placebo recipients gave samples. This specimen was peripheral blood, taken in a trial of Ad26.COV2.S vaccine versus placebo. These receptors originate from a person aged 18-65 years who received the Ad26.COV2.S COVID-19 vaccine or a placebo.

The chain recombines TRBV18 with TRBJ2-1; D possibly corresponds to TRBD2 (6 bases). The CDR3 has 12 residues. With 3 bases removed from V and 8 bases from J, the gap between germline ends came to 8 bases. Per the germline V gene, CDR1 is KGHSH and CDR2 is LQKENI. CDR3: CASSPGGYEQFF. CDR3 in DNA: TGTGCCAGCTCACCGGGAGGCTATGAGCAGTTCTTC.

The rearrangement joins TRBV14 to TRBJ2-3; D not certain. V dropped 3 bases and J dropped 9 bases, with 10 bases sitting between them. CDR1 is SGHDN and CDR2 is FVKESK in the germline V gene. The CDR3 covers 12 residues. CDR3 loop: CASSQGQMTQYF. The CDR3 coding sequence is TGTGCCAGCAGCCAGGGCCAAATGACGCAGTATTTT.

The chain has TRBV7-9 and TRBJ2-1; no clear D. CDR1 and CDR2 from the germline V gene are SEHNR and FQNEAQ (reference sequence). The CDR3 has 15 amino acids. Trimming took 2 bases from V and 4 from J, leaving 12 bases between them. The CDR3 DNA sequence: TGTGCCAGCAGCTTAATGGCTTCCCCGTACAATGAGCAGTTCTTC. Translation gives CASSLMASPYNEQFF.

The rearrangement links TRBV6-5 to TRBJ1-1; tentatively, D is TRBD1 (6 bases). The V gene's germline CDR1 is MNHEY and CDR2 SVGAGI. There are 11 residues in the CDR3. Trimming stripped 2 bases from V and 9 bases from J, with 7 bases between. Here the CDR3 DNA reads TGTGCCAGCAGTTACGACAGGAAAGCTTTCTTT. Residues: CASSYDRKAFF.

The V and J genes are TRBV29-1 and TRBJ1-1; D may be TRBD1 (5 bases). CDR1 SQVTM and CDR2 ANQGSEA come from the germline V gene. CDR3 size: 11 residues. The CDR3 DNA reads as TGCAGTTTGGGGCGGAACACTGAAGCTTTCTTT. Its translation is CSLGRNTEAFF.

This chain connects TRBV12-3 or TRBV12-4 to TRBJ1-5; unclear D gene. V shed 3 bases and J shed 1 base, with 4 bases lying between them. The CDR3 sequence is 13 residues long. As DNA, the CDR3 is TGTGCCAGCAGTTTTTCAAGCAATCAGCCCCAGCATTTT. Translation gives CASSFSSNQPQHF.

This chain links TRBV19 with TRBJ1-1; D is perhaps TRBD1 (6 bases). The germline gives CDR1 LNHDA, CDR2 SQIVND (reference sequence). The CDR3 runs 15 residues. Trimming left V 5 bases short and J 1 base short, with 14 bases between. The CDR3 loop reads CASSPQGTGNTEAFF. The CDR3, as DNA: TGTGCCAGTAGTCCCCAGGGGACGGGGAACACTGAAGCTTTCTTT. Full variable domain (outside the CDR3, taken from reference TRBV19 and TRBJ1-1): DGGITQSPKYLFRKEGQNVTLSCEQNLNHDAMYWYRQDPGQGLRLIYYSQIVNDFQKGDIAEGYSVSREKKESFPLTVTSAQKNPTAFYLCASSPQGTGNTEAFFGQGTRLTVV.

This clone was found a few times. The CDR3 sequence is CASKPHGNTGELFF. CDR3 DNA sequence: TGTGCCAGCAAGCCTCATGGGAACACCGGGGAGCTGTTTTTT. The V and J genes are TRBV5-4 and TRBJ2-2, with D unresolved. The CDR3 is 14 amino acids. Germline loops: CDR1 SGHNT, CDR2 YYREEE (reference sequence). The germline V and J ends were trimmed by 6 bases and 1 base, with 10 bases remaining between them.

The chain has TRBV25-1 and TRBJ2-3, with TRBD2 matching 7 bases. The length of the CDR3 is 15 residues. Germline CDR1 MGHDK, CDR2 SYGVNS. The trim removed 2 bases at V and 2 bases at J, leaving 4 bases unmatched. The DNA of the CDR3 is TGTGCCAGCAGTGAACCTAGCGGATACACAGATACGCAGTATTTT. It yields the protein CASSEPSGYTDTQYF.

This clone appeared once. V and J are TRBV10-1 and TRBJ2-7; 10 bases map to TRBD2. Trimming cost V 3 bases and J 4 bases; bases outside gene matches: 6. Germline lookup yields CDR1 WNHNN and CDR2 SYGVQD (reference sequence). CDR3 length: 15 residues. CDR3 amino acids: CASSDPGLANYEQYF. CDR3 bases: TGCGCCAGCAGTGATCCGGGACTAGCGAATTACGAGCAGTACTTC.

The chain uses TRBV5-1 and TRBJ2-2; 10 bases align to TRBD2. Germline CDR1 and CDR2: SGHRS and YFSETQ. CDR3 length: 16 residues. Losses at the gene ends were 3 bases for V and 6 bases for J; bases not matched to a gene: 8. CDR3 DNA: TGCGCCAGCAGCTACACCGGGACTAGCGTCTCCGGGGAGCTGTTTTTT. This codes for CASSYTGTSVSGELFF.

V is TRBV27 and J is TRBJ1-6, with a tentative D call TRBD1 (5 bases). In germline, CDR1 is MNHEY, CDR2 SMNVEV (reference sequence). V was pared by 5 bases and J by 0 bases, with 17 bases between. The CDR3 is 18 residues long. The CDR3 nucleotides are TGTGCCAGCAGTGAGGACAAAACCCTGAGCTCCTATAATTCACCCCTCCACTTT. Protein product: CASSEDKTLSSYNSPLHF.

The V gene is TRBV3-1 (or the pseudogene TRBV3-2), the J gene TRBJ2-3; D gene ambiguous. V was trimmed by 4 bases and J by 2 bases, leaving 7 bases between them. The CDR3 is 13 residues long. The germline V gene has CDR1 LGHDT and CDR2 YNNKEL (reference sequence). The CDR3 protein is CASSRDYTDTQYF. The CDR3 DNA reads as TGTGCCAGCAGCCGGGATTACACAGATACGCAGTATTTT.

The V and J genes are TRBV4-1 and TRBJ2-2, with D unresolved. CDR1 is MGHRA, CDR2 YSYEKL, per germline. The CDR3 is 14 amino acids. Trimming took off 2 bases at V and 1 base at J, with 5 bases between the two ends. DNA of the CDR3: TGCGCCAGCAGCCAATCTAAGAACACCGGGGAGCTGTTTTTT. Translating gives CASSQSKNTGELFF.

The chain couples TRBV10-3 to TRBJ2-7; 8 bases are a match to TRBD1. The V gene's germline CDR1 is ENHRY and CDR2 SYGVKD. V lost 3 bases, J lost 2 bases, and 15 bases stayed unmatched. The CDR3 spans 18 residues. CDR3 sequence (DNA): TGTGCCATCAGTGAATCCGGCCGCGGGACAGGAGCTACCTACGAGCAGTACTTC. Its protein product is CAISESGRGTGATYEQYF.

The chain has TRBV12-3 or TRBV12-4 and TRBJ2-7; D is possibly TRBD1 (5 bases). The CDR3 is 13 residues long. The V end was cut by 5 bases, the J end by 2 bases, with 10 bases between. The CDR3 bases are TGTGCCAGCAGTACAGGTACCACCTACGAGCAGTACTTC. Protein sequence: CASSTGTTYEQYF.

The rearrangement joins TRBV24-1 to TRBJ2-1; D is perhaps TRBD2 (6 bases). The CDR3 is 14 residues long. Germline V gene data show CDR1 as KGHDR and CDR2 as SFDVKD. Between the trimmed V and J ends, which lost 4 bases and 3 bases, there was a span of 9 bases. CDR3 in amino acids: CATSEAGFYNEQFF. In DNA, the CDR3 is TGTGCCACCAGTGAGGCGGGGTTCTACAATGAGCAGTTCTTC.

J is TRBJ2-7 and V is TRBV5-1, with D uncertain. Looked up from germline, CDR1 is SGHRS and CDR2 is YFSETQ. The CDR3 totals 12 residues. V was pared by 6 bases and J by 3 bases, with 10 bases between. The CDR3 reads CASTDSLYEQYF. The DNA for the CDR3 is TGCGCCAGCACCGATTCCCTCTACGAGCAGTACTTC. The full variable domain, completed using reference TRBV5-1 and TRBJ2-7, is KAGVTQTPRYLIKTRGQQVTLSCSPISGHRSVSWYQQTPGQGLQFLFEYFSETQRNKGNFPGRFSGRQFSNSRSEMNVSTLELGDSALYLCASTDSLYEQYFGPGTRLTVT.

The chain recombines TRBV21-1 with TRBJ1-6. TRBV21-1 is labeled a pseudogene. CDR3 length: 13 amino acids. CDR3 amino acids: CASTTGEGPPLHF. For the CDR3, the DNA is TGTGCCAGCACTACAGGGGAGGGTCCACCCCTCCACTTT.

CDR3 nucleotide sequence: TGTGCCTGGAGTGACGACATTAAGGGCGGGGAGACCCAGTACTTC. Translated: CAWSDDIKGGETQYF. The chain has TRBV30 and TRBJ2-5, with a weak D call TRBD2 (5 bases). Between the trimmed V and J ends, which lost 1 base and 5 bases, there was a span of 17 bases. This CDR3 is 15 amino acids long. CDR1 is GTSNPN, CDR2 SVGIG, per germline (reference sequence).

J is TRBJ2-5 and V is TRBV5-4, with TRBD2 identical over 11 bases. CDR3 length: 17 residues. Germline CDR1 and CDR2: SGHNT and YYREEE (reference sequence). The trim removed 4 bases at V and 2 bases at J, leaving 10 bases unmatched. In nucleotides, the CDR3 is TGTGCCAGCAGCCCCCCCCTAGCGGGAGGATTACAAGAGACCCAGTACTTC. Residues: CASSPPLAGGLQETQYF. The full variable domain, in which reference TRBV5-4 and TRBJ2-5 provide the parts outside the CDR3, is ETGVTQSPTHLIKTRGQQVTLRCSSQSGHNTVSWYQQALGQGPQFIFQYYREEENGRGNFPPRFSGLQFPNYSSELNVNALELDDSALYLCASSPPLAGGLQETQYFGPGTRLLVL.

The rearrangement uses TRBV5-1 and TRBJ2-3; 10 bases agree with TRBD2. V was pared by 4 bases and J by 2 bases, with 7 bases of the junction left unmatched. The CDR3 runs 16 residues. The germline V gene encodes CDR1 SGHRS and CDR2 YFSETQ. The CDR3 DNA reads TGCGCCAGCAGCCCACTAGCGGGGCCTTTCACAGATACGCAGTATTTT. It translates to CASSPLAGPFTDTQYF.

In nucleotides, the CDR3 is TGTGCCAGCAGCCCTCCTTCCGGGACCTACGAGCAGTACTTC. Translating it yields CASSPPSGTYEQYF. This chain uses TRBV5-4 with TRBJ2-7; a possible D gene is TRBD2 (5 bases). V was shortened by 4 bases and J by 2 bases, with 13 bases between the two germline ends. This CDR3 is built from 14 residues. Per germline, CDR1 SGHNT and CDR2 YYREEE (reference sequence).

The chain employs TRBV12-3 or TRBV12-4 and TRBJ2-7; D gene ambiguous. CDR3 length equals 13 residues. V was pared by 3 bases and J by 4 bases, with 10 bases between. CDR3 residues: CASSLVSPYEQYF. CDR3 DNA sequence: TGTGCCAGCAGTTTGGTCAGCCCTTACGAGCAGTACTTC.